Listed below are T cell receptor beta chains from one sample, sequenced in a study of blood T cells in healthy people across ages. TCRdb re-analysed the 5' RACE reads in MiXCR, keeping a single row per CDR3 protein. The sample carries about 830,000 distinct CDR3 sequences, under 80% recorded once. Sequences were obtained from blood. These receptors were collected from a man aged 30 to 39 in good health. CDR3s leave out the opening cysteine and the closing phenylalanine or tryptophan. Each record gives: V gene, CDR3 protein.

TRBV5-1 ASSLQGSGKDEKLF
TRBV4-3 ASSQNPGAQETQY
TRBV7-6 ASSLGGLYTDTQY
TRBV4-3 ASSQGFTTDTQY
TRBV7-6 ASSFHRTRTYNEQF
TRBV6-5 ASSYQPAQYNSPLH
TRBV5-1 ASSLGGTRNEQY
TRBV20-1 SVRTRPGELF
TRBV30 AAKGGTRAYNEQF
TRBV25-1 ASSANGAGWVGEQF
TRBV6-1 ASSETRGNNEQF
TRBV7-3 ASRPADLAGVPGAKNIQY
TRBV20-1 SALDPGSSNQPQH
TRBV7-3 ASSPTRLSTEAF
TRBV25-1 ASSEGGQETQY
TRBV6-2/TRBV6-3 ASTLLGDRGTYEQY
TRBV6-1 ASSRHQQGSFHNEQF
TRBV20-1 SARQGTYEQY
TRBV2 ASSEVLAGDTGELF
TRBV5-1 ASSELAGGPNEQY
TRBV5-1 ASRTRTGVNEKLF
TRBV3-1 ASSQGADSSYEQY
TRBV25-1 ASRVQGGEGYT
TRBV20-1 SASGGGNEQF
TRBV9 ASSETSGEYQETQY
TRBV9 ASSSQDRANYGYT
TRBV12-3/TRBV12-4 ASTKRGQPLEQY
TRBV5-6 ASSLRWYGKNIQY
TRBV10-3 AASRGSSYNEQF
TRBV18 ASSPNRGPEQY
TRBV2 ASRRRFGTGGRNYGYT
TRBV27 ASSPPLPNSTDTQY
TRBV20-1 SARGGLSYEQY
TRBV10-1 ASSQGTSNYGYT
TRBV6-1 ASRPDQTSGEPLAKNIQY
TRBV3-1 ASSQVETRY
TRBV20-1 SAPVRGGWNEQF
TRBV20-1 SARVGGGELRETQY
TRBV12-3/TRBV12-4 ASSPRGTGGVKNIQY
TRBV29-1 SVQAGGNSPLH
TRBV10-3 AISTGEVDPGELF
TRBV20-1 SPGTSGGALSQIQY
TRBV28 ASSFRGSTYEQY
TRBV5-8 ASSFLQAYEQY
TRBV2 ASREINEKLF
TRBV3-1 ASEASVGETQY